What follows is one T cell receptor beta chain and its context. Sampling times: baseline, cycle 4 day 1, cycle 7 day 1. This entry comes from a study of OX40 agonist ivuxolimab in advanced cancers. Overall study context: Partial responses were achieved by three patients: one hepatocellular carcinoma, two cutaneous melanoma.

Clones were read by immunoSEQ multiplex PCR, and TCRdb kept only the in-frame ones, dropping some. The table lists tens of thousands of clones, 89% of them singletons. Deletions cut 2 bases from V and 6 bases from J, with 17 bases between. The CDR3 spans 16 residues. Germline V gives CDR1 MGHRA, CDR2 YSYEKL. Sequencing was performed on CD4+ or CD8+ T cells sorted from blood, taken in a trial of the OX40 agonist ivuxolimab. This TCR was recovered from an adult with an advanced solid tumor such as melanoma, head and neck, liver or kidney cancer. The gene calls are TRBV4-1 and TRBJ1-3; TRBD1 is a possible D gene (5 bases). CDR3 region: CASSQLGELMENTIYF. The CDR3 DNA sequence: TGCGCCAGCAGCCAACTAGGGGAACTGATGGAAAACACCATATATTTT.